The 11 T cell receptor beta chains listed next were all sequenced from one sample in a study of OX40 agonist ivuxolimab in advanced cancers. Clones were read by immunoSEQ multiplex PCR, and TCRdb kept only the in-frame ones, dropping some. The sample contains approximately 12,000 clones, around nine tenths of which appear only once. The sample in question was CD4+ or CD8+ T cells sorted from blood, obtained in a trial of the OX40 agonist ivuxolimab. Receptors originate from an adult with an advanced solid tumor such as melanoma, head and neck, liver or kidney cancer.

The chain has TRBV18 and TRBJ2-3, with 10 bases that match TRBD1. The CDR3 extends over 15 amino acids. V was clipped by 2 bases and J by 4 bases; unmatched bases: 3. Per germline, CDR1 KGHSH and CDR2 LQKENI. CDR3 bases: TGTGCCAGCTCACCAAGGGACAGGGGTTCAGATACGCAGTATTTT. It codes for CASSPRDRGSDTQYF.

This clone was seen only once. The CDR3 spells CASSDSAGGVMNTEAFF. The CDR3 DNA reads TGTGCCAGCAGTGACTCGGCAGGGGGCGTTATGAACACTGAAGCTTTCTTT. The chain couples TRBV6-4 to TRBJ1-1, with 8 bases that match TRBD1. Trimming took 0 bases from V and 0 from J; bases not matched to a gene: 6. Germline CDR1 is MRHNA and CDR2 is SNTAGT. CDR3 size: 17 residues.

The chain has TRBV4-3 and TRBJ1-2; D may be TRBD1 (5 bases). The germline V gene has CDR1 LGHNA and CDR2 YSLEER. The CDR3 sequence is 15 residues long. Trimming took 0 bases from V and 8 from J, leaving 16 bases between them. This CDR3 is CASSQDRAGRRGYTF. The CDR3 bases are TGCGCCAGCAGCCAAGATCGGGCAGGGAGAAGGGGCTACACCTTC.

This chain links TRBV5-4 with TRBJ2-7, with D maybe TRBD2 (6 bases). The CDR3 totals 16 residues. Germline values: CDR1 SGHNT, CDR2 YYREEE (reference sequence). The germline V and J ends were trimmed by 1 base and 2 bases, with 16 bases remaining between them. The CDR3 bases are TGTGCCAGCAGCTTGTTGGGAGCGGGTACTCCCTACGAGCAGTACTTC. Translated, it gives CASSLLGAGTPYEQYF.

The chain joins TRBV5-1 to TRBJ1-1, with TRBD1 matching over 8 bases. CDR3 size: 12 residues. With V trimmed by 2 bases and J by 11 bases, 5 bases remained unmatched. In germline, CDR1 is SGHRS, CDR2 YFSETQ. CDR3 in amino acids: CASSFGQGEAFF. In DNA form, the CDR3 reads TGCGCCAGCAGCTTCGGACAGGGCGAGGCTTTCTTT. Full variable domain (rest looked up from reference TRBV5-1 and TRBJ1-1): KAGVTQTPRYLIKTRGQQVTLSCSPISGHRSVSWYQQTPGQGLQFLFEYFSETQRNKGNFPGRFSGRQFSNSRSEMNVSTLELGDSALYLCASSFGQGEAFFGQGTRLTVV.

The chain combines TRBV4-3 with TRBJ2-7; D may correspond to TRBD1 or TRBD2 (5 bases each). Germline V CDR1 and CDR2: LGHNA, YSLEER. This CDR3 has 15 amino acids. V lost 2 bases, J lost 4 bases, and 15 bases lay in between. The CDR3 here is CASSQSGTARYEQYF. The CDR3 DNA sequence: TGCGCCAGCAGCCAATCGGGGACGGCCCGGTACGAGCAGTACTTC.

The CDR3 spells CASSSSPGPSYEQYF. Written as DNA, the CDR3 is TGTGCCAGCAGCTCGTCCCCGGGCCCCAGCTACGAGCAGTACTTC. V gene TRBV5-6 combines with J gene TRBJ2-7, with no clear D. Germline V gene data show CDR1 as SGHDT and CDR2 as YYEEEE. The CDR3 covers 15 residues. V was cut by 3 bases and J by 3 bases, with 16 bases left in between.

V and J are TRBV6-5 and TRBJ2-5, with 7 bases matching TRBD2. V dropped 4 bases and J dropped 5; count of bases not matched to a gene: 4. The germline CDR1 and CDR2 sequences are MNHEY and SVGAGI. The CDR3 is 13 amino acids. The CDR3 nucleotides are TGTGCCAGCAGTTTGGGAGGGACCGAGACCCAGTACTTC. This codes for CASSLGGTETQYF.

The chain is built from TRBV6-5 and TRBJ1-2; D is unclear. Germline V CDR1 and CDR2: MNHEY, SVGAGI. The V gene lost 2 bases and the J gene lost 4 bases, with 11 bases spanning the gap. The CDR3 extends over 14 amino acids. The CDR3 sequence is CASSYGRSGYGYTF. The CDR3 DNA is TGTGCCAGCAGTTACGGACGGTCGGGCTATGGCTACACCTTC.

This sequence joins TRBV21-1 and TRBJ1-1. TRBV21-1 is given as a pseudogene. This CDR3 region has 16 residues. This CDR3 reads CASRFVDYTIRTEAFF. The CDR3 coding sequence is TGTGCCAGCAGATTTGTCGACTACACAATTCGCACTGAAGCTTTCTTT.

This clone has only one observation. The chain has TRBV12-1 and TRBJ2-7; the table's D call, TRBD1, has no DNA check behind it. TRBV12-1 is labeled a pseudogene. The CDR3 extends over 15 amino acids. This chain's CDR3 is CASSHDRGLSYEQYF. In DNA form, the CDR3 reads TGTGCCAGCAGCCACGACAGGGGTCTTTCCTACGAGCAGTACTTC.